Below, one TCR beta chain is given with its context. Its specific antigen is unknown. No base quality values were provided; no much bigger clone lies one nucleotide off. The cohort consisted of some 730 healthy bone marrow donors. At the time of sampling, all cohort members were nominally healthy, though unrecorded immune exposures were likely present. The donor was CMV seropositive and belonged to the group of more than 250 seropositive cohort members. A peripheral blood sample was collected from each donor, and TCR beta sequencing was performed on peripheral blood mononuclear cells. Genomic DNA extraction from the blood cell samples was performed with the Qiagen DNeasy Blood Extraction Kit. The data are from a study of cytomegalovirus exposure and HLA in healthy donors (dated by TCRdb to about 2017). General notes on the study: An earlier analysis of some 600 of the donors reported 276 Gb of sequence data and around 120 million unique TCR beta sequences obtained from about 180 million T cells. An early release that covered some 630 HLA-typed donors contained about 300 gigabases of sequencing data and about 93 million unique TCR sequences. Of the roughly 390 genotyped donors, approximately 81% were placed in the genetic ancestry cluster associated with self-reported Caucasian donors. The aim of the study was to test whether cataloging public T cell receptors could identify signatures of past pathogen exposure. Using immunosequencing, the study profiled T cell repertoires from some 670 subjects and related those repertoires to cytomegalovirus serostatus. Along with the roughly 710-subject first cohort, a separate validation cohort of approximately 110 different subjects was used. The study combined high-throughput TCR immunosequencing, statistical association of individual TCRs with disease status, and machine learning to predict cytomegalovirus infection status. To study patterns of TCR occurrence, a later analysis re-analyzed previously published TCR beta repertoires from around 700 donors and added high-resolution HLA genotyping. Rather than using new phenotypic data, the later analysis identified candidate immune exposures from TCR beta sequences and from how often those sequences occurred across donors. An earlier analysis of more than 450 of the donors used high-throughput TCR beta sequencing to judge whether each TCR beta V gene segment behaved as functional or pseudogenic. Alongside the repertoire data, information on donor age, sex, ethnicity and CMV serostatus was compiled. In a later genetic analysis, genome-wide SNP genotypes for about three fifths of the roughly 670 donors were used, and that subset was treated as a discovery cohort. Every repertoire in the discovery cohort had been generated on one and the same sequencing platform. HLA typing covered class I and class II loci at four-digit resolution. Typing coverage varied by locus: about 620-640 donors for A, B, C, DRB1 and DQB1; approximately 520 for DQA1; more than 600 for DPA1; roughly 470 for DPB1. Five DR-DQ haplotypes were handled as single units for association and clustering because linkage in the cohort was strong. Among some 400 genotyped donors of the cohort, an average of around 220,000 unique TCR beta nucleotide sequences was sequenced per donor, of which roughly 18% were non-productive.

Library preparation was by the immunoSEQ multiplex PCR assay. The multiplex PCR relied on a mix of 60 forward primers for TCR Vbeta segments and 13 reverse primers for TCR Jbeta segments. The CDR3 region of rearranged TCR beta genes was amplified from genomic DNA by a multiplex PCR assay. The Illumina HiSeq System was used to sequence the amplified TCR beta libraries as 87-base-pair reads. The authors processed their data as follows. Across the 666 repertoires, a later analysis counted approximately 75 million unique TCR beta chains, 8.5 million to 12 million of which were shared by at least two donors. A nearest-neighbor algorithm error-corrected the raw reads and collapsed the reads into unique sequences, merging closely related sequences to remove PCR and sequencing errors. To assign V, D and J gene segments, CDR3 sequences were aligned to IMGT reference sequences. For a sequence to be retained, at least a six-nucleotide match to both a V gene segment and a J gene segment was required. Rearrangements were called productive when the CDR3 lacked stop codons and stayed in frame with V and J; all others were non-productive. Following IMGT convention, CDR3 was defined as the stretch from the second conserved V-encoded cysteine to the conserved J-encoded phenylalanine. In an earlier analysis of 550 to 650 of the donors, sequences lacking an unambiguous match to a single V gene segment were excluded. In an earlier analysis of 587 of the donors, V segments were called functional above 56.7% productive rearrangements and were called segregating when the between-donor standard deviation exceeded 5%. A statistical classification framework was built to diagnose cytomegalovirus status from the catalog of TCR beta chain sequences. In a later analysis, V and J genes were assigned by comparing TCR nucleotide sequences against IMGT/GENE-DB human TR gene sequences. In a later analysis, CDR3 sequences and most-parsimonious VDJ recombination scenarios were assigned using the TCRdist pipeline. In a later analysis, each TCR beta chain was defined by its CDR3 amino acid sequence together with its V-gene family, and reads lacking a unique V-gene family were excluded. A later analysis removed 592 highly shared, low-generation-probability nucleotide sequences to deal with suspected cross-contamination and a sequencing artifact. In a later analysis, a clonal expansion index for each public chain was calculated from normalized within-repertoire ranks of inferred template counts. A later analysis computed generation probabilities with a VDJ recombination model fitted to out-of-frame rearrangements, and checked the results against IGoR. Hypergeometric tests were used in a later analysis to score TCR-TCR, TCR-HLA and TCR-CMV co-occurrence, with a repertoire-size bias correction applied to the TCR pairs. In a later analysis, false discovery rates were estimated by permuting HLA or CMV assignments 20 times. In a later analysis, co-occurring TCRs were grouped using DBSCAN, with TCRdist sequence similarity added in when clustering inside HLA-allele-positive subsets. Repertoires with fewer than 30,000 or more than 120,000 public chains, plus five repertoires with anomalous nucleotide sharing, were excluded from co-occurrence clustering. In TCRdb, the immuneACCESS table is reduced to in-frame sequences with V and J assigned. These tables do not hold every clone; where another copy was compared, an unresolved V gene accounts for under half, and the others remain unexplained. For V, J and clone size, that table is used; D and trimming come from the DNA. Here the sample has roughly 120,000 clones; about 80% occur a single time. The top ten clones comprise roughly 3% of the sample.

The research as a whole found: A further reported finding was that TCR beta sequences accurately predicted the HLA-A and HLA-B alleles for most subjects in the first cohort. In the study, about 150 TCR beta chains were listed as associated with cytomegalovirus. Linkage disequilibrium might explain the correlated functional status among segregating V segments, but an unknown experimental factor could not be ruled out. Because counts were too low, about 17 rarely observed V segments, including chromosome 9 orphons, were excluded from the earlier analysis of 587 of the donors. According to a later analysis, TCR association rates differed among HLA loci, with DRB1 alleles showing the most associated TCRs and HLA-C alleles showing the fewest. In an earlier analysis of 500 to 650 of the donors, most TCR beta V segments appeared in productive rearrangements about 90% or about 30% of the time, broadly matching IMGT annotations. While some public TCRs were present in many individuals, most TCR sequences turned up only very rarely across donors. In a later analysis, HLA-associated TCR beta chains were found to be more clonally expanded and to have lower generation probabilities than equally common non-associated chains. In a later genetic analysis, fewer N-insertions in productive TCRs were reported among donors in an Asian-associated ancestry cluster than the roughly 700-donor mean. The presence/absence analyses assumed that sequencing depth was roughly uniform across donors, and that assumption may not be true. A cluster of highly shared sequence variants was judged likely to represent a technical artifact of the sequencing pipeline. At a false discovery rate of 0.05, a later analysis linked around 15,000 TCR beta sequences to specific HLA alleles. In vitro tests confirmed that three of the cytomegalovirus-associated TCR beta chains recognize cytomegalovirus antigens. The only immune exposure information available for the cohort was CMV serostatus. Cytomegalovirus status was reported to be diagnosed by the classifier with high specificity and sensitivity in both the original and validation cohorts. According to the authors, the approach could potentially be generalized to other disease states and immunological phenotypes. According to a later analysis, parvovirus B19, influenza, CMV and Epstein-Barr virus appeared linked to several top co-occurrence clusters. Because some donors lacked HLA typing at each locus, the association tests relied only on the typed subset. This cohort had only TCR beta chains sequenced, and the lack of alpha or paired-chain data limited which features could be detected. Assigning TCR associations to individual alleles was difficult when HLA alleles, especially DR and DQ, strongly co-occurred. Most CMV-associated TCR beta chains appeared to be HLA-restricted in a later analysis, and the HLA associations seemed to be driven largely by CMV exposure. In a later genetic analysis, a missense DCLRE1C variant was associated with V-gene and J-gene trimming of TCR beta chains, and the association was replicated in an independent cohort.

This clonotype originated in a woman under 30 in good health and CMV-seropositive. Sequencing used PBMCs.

The DNA sequence follows: TGTGCCAGCAGCTTAAACCAGGGGGACACTGAAGCTTTCTTT. Its translation reads: CASSLNQGDTEAFF. The chain joins TRBV7-9 to TRBJ1-1, with 7 central nucleotides matching TRBD1. V trim: 2 bases; J trim: 3 bases; unmatched bases: 3. Per the germline V gene (reference sequence), SEHNR is the CDR1 and FQNEAQ is the CDR2. The CDR3, cysteine through phenylalanine, is 14 amino acids long. Only the CDR3 portion is preserved as DNA: 42 bases, with reading frame beginning at the first base.